The source of this TCR beta chain is a study of blood T cells in healthy people across ages. Study-level points and caveats: The study regarded diversity estimates from one million T cells as underestimates.

Germline V gene lookup returns CDR1 SEHNR and CDR2 FQNEAQ (reference sequence). This CDR3 region has 15 residues. The V and J ends lost 5 bases and 0 bases respectively, with 13 bases between them. This clonotype was picked up a small number of times. Its target is not known. Sample-barcoded 5' priming and a J-beta primer mix drove a second PCR of 7 to 11 cycles. TCRdb re-called the 5' RACE reads through MiXCR, storing one row per CDR3 protein. The top ten clones hold 30% of a sample with over 600,000 distinct CDR3 sequences, 40% to 45% of them seen once. Researchers isolated at least 6 million PBMCs per sample.

Sequencing was done on a sample of blood. This clonotype was obtained from an older man in good health. This chain uses TRBV7-9 with TRBJ1-1, with D possibly TRBD1 on 5 matching bases. CDR3 bases: TGTGCCAGCAGCCCTTCCGGGGCTCTGAACACTGAAGCTTTCTTT. Encoded protein: CASSPSGALNTEAFF.